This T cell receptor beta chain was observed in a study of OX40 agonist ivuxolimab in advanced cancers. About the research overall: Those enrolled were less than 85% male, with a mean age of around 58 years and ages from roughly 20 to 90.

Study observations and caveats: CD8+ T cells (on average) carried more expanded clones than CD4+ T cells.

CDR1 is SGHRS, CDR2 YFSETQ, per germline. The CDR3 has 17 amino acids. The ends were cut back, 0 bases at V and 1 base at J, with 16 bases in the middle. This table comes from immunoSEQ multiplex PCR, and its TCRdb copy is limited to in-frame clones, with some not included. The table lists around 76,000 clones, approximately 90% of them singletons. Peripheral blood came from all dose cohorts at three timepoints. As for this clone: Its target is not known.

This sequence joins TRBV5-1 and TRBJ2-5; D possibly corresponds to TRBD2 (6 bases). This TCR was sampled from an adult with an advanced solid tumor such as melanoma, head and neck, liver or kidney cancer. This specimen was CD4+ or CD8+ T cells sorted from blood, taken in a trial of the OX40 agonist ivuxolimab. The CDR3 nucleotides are TGCGCCAGCAGCTTGGCTTGGTTAGCGGATGCCCAAGAGACCCAGTACTTC. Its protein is CASSLAWLADAQETQYF.